This TCR beta chain was profiled in a study of blood T cells in healthy people across ages. Study observations and caveats: Without sorted subsets, naive and antigen-experienced compartments could not be conclusively compared.

This clonotype was seen repeatedly, ten times or more. Its target is not known. The CDR3 spans 15 residues. V was clipped by 4 bases and J by 2 bases, with 14 bases between them. Germline CDR1 MGHRA, CDR2 YSYEKL. A second PCR of about 7 to 12 cycles used a sample-barcoded 5' primer and a J-beta primer mix. TCRdb re-called the 5' RACE reads through MiXCR, storing one row per CDR3 protein. The sample gives around 1,900,000 distinct CDR3 sequences, roughly two fifths of which show up once; about 21% is in the top ten. The material sequenced was blood. The V call is TRBV4-1, the J call TRBJ2-5; D is unclear. The receptor was derived from a human donor in good health. The CDR3 here is CASSPRTGLQETQYF. The CDR3 DNA reads as TGCGCCAGCAGCCCCCGGACGGGCTTACAAGAGACCCAGTACTTC.